The source of this T cell receptor (beta chain) is a study of PD-1 blockade in classical Hodgkin lymphoma. Each patient's relapse followed autologous stem cell transplantation, and brentuximab vedotin exposure varied. Trimming pared 0 bases from V and 0 bases from J, leaving 6 bases between. Germline values: CDR1 MNHEY, CDR2 SVGAGI. The CDR3 extends over 14 amino acids. Profiling relied on immunoSEQ multiplex PCR, and the TCRdb table lists in-frame clones only, not all of them. The sample lists about 41,000 clones, more than 70% occurring once. The sequences come from peripheral blood mononuclear cells (PBMCs), collected at baseline. This receptor was taken from a human donor with classical Hodgkin lymphoma. The chain joins TRBV6-5 to TRBJ2-7; no clear D gene. The CDR3: CASSYSGSSYEQYF. In DNA form, the CDR3 reads TGTGCCAGCAGTTACTCGGGCAGCTCCTACGAGCAGTACTTC.